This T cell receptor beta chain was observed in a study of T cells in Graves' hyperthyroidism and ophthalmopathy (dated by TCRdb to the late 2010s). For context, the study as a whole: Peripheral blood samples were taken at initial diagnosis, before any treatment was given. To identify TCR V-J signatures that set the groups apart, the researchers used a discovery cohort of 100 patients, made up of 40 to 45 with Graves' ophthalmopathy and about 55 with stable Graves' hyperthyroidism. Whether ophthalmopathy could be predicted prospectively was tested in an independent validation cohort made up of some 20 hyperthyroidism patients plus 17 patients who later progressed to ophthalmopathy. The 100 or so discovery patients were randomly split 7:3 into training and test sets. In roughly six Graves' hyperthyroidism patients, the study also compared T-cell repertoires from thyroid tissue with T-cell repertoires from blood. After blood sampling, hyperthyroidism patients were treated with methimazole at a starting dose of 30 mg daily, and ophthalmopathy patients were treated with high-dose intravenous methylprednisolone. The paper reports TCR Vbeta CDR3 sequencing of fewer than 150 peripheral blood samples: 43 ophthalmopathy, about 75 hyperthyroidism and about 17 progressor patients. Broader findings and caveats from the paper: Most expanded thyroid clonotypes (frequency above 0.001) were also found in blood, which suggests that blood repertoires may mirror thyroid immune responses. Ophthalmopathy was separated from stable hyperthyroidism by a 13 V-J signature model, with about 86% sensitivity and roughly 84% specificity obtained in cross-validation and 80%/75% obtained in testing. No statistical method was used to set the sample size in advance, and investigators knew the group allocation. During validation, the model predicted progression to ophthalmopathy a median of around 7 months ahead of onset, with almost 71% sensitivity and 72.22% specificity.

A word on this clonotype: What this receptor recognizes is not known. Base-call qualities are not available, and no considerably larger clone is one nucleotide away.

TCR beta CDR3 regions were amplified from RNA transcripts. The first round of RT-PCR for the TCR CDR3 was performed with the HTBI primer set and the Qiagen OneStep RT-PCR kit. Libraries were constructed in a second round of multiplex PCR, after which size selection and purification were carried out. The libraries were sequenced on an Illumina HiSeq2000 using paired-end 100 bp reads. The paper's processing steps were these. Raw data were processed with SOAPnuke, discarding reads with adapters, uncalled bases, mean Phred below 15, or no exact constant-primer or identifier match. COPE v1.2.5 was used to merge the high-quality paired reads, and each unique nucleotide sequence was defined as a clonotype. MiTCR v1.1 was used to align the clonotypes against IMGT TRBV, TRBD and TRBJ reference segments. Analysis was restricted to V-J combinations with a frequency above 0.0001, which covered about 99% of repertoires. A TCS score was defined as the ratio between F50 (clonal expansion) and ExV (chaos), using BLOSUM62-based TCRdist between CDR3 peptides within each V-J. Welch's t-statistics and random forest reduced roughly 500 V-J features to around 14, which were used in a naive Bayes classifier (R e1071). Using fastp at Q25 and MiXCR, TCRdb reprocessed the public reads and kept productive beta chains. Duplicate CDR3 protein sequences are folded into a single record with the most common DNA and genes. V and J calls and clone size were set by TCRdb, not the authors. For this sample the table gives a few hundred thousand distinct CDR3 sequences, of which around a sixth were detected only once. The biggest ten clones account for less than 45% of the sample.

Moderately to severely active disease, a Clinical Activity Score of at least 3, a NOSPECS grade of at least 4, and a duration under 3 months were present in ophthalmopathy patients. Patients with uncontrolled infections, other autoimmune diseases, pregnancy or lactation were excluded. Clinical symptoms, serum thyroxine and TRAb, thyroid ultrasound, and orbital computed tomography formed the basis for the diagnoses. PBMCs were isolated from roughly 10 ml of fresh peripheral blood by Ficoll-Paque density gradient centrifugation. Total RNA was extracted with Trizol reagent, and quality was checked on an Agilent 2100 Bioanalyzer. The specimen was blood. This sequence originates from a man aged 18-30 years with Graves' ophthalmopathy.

For the CDR3, the sequence is CSARIPDRGYEQYF. The DNA sequence follows: TGCAGTGCTAGGATCCCTGACAGGGGCTACGAGCAGTACTTC. The chain uses TRBV20-1 and TRBJ2-7; the junction holds 8 bases that match TRBD1. V lost 3 bases and J lost 3 bases, and the count of bases not matched to a germline gene is 7. Sequences DFQATT (CDR1) and SNEGSKA (CDR2) are obtained from the germline V gene (reference sequence). There are 14 amino acids in the CDR3, from cysteine to phenylalanine inclusive. Just CDR3 DNA is preserved here, 42 bases in frame from base 1.